Sequencing of this TCR beta chain was carried out in a study of blood T cell repertoires in COVID-19. Method: immunoSEQ multiplex PCR; TCRdb's copy keeps in-frame clones and lacks some. This sample carries 35,000 to 55,000 clones, over 90% of them seen once, and the ten largest clones take 5% to 6%. The receptor was derived from a human donor in a cohort sampled during active COVID-19. The specimen was peripheral blood.

The CDR3 DNA reads as TGTGCCAGCAGTCCCGGACAGGGCAGAAACAATGAAAAACTGTTTTTT. This translates into CASSPGQGRNNEKLFF. J is TRBJ1-4 and V is TRBV6-6; 8 bases line up with TRBD1. Germline loops: CDR1 MNHNY, CDR2 SVGAGI (reference sequence). This CDR3 is 16 amino acids long. The ends lost 5 bases at V and 5 bases at J; junction bases unmatched: 10.